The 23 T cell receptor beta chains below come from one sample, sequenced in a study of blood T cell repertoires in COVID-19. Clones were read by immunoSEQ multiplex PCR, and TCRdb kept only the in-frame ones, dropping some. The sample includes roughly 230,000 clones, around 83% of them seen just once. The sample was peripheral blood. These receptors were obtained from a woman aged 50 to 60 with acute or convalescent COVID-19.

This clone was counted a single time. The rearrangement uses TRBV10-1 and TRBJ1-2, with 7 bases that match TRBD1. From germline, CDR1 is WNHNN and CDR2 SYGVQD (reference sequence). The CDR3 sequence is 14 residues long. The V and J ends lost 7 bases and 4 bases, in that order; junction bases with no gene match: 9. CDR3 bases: TGCGCCAGCACAACAGGGGTCCCCCCCTATGGCTACACCTTC. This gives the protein CASTTGVPPYGYTF.

CDR3 bases: TGTGCCACCAAAGGACCCAGTCTCAGGGATAATTCACCCCTCCACTTT. Protein: CATKGPSLRDNSPLHF. The gene calls are TRBV28 and TRBJ1-6; weak D call: TRBD1 (5 bases). The length of the CDR3 is 16 residues. V lost 10 bases, J lost 5 bases, and 21 bases lay in between. Germline V gives CDR1 MDHEN, CDR2 SYDVKM. Full variable domain (remainder filled in from reference TRBV28 and TRBJ1-6): DVKVTQSSRYLVKRTGEKVFLECVQDMDHENMFWYRQDPGLGLRLIYFSYDVKMKEKGDIPEGYSVSREKKERFSLILESASTNQTSMYLCATKGPSLRDNSPLHFGNGTRLTVT.

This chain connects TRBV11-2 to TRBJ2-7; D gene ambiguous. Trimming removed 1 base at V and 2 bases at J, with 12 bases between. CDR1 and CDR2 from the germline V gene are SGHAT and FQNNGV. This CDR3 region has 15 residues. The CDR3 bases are TGTGCCAGCAGCTTAGGGTTGGTCAGTACCTACGAGCAGTACTTC. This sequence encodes CASSLGLVSTYEQYF.

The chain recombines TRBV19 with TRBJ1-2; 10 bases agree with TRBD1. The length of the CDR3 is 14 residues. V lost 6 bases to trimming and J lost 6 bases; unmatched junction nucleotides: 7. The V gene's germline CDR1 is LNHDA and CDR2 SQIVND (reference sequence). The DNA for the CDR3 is TGTGCCAGTAGGAGGGGACAGGGGTTGGATGGCTACACCTTC. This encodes CASRRGQGLDGYTF.

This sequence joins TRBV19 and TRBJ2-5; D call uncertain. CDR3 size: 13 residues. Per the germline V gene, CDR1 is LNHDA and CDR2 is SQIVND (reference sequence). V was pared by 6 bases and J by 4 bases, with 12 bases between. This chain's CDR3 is CASSPRGPETQYF. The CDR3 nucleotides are TGTGCCAGTAGCCCCCGTGGGCCAGAGACCCAGTACTTC.

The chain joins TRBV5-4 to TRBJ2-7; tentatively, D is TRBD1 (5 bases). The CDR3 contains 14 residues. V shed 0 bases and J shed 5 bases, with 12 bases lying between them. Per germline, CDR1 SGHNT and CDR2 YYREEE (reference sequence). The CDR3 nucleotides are TGTGCCAGCAGCTTGGAGGGCAGGGTAGACGAGCAGTACTTC. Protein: CASSLEGRVDEQYF.

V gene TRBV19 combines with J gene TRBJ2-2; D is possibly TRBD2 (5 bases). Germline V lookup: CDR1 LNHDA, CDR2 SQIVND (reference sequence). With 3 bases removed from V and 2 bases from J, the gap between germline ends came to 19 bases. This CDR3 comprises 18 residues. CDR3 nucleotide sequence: TGTGCCAGTAGTATCGCGGGCCTTGGGATGGCCAACACCGGGGAGCTGTTTTTT. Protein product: CASSIAGLGMANTGELFF.

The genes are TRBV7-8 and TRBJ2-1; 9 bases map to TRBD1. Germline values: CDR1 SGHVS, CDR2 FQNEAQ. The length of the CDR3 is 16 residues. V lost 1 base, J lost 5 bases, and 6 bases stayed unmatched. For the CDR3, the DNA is TGTGCCAGCAGCTTAGACGGTGGGACAGGGCACAATGAGCAGTTCTTC. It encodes CASSLDGGTGHNEQFF. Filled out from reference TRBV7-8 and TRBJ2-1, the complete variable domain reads GAGVSQSPRYKVAKRGQDVALRCDPISGHVSLFWYQQALGQGPEFLTYFQNEAQLDKSGLPSDRFFAERPEGSVSTLKIQRTQQEDSAVYLCASSLDGGTGHNEQFFGPGTRLTVL.

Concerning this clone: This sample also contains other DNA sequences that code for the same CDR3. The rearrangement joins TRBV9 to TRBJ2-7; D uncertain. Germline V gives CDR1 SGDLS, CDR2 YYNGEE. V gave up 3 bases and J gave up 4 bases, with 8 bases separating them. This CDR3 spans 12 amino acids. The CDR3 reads CASSGQSYEQYF. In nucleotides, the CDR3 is TGTGCCAGCAGCGGTCAGTCTTACGAGCAGTACTTC.

In DNA, the CDR3 is TGTGCCAGCAGTCGCCAGGGTGGGACTGAAGCTTTCTTT. Its translation: CASSRQGGTEAFF. The chain couples TRBV12-3 or TRBV12-4 to TRBJ1-1; D might be TRBD1 (5 bases). CDR3 length: 13 residues. V dropped 5 bases and J dropped 5 bases, with 12 bases sitting between them.

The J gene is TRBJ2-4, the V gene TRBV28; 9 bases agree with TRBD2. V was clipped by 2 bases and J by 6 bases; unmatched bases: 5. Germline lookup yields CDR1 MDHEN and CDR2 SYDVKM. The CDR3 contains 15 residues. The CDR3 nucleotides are TGTGCCAGCAGTTTAGGGCTAGCGGGGAGAAACATTCAGTACTTC. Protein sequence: CASSLGLAGRNIQYF.

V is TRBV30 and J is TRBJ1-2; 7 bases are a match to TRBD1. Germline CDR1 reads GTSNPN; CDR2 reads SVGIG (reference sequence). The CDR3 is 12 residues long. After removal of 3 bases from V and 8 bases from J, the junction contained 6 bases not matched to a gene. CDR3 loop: CAWRTGPVGYTF. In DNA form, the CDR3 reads TGTGCCTGGAGGACAGGGCCGGTCGGCTACACCTTC.

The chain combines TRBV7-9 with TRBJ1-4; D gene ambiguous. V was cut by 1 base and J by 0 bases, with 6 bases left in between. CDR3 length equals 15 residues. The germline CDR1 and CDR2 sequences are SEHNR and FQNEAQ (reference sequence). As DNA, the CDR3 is TGTGCCAGCAGCTTAGACCCAGCAACTAATGAAAAACTGTTTTTT. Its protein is CASSLDPATNEKLFF.

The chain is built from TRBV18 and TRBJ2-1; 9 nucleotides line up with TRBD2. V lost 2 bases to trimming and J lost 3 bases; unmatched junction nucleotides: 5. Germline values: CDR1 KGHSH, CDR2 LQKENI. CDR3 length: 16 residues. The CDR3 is CASSPLRLADYNEQFF. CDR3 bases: TGTGCCAGCTCACCATTGCGACTAGCGGACTACAATGAGCAGTTCTTC. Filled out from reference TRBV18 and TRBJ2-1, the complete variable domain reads NAGVMQNPRHLVRRRGQEARLRCSPMKGHSHVYWYRQLPEEGLKFMVYLQKENIIDESGMPKERFSAEFPKEGPSILRIQQVVRGDSAAYFCASSPLRLADYNEQFFGPGTRLTVL.

CDR3 in amino acids: CASSKALTGRNTEAFF. CDR3 DNA sequence: TGTGCCAGCAGCAAAGCGCTAACAGGGAGGAACACTGAAGCTTTCTTT. This chain joins TRBV21-1 and TRBJ1-1; the table's TRBD1 call for D was not verified on the DNA. TRBV21-1 is tagged as a pseudogene. The CDR3 totals 16 residues.

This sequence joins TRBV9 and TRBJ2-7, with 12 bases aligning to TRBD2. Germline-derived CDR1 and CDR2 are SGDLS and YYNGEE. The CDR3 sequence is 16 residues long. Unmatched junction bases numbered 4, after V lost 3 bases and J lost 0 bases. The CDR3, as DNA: TGTGCCAGCAGCGAAACTAGCGGGGGGTTCTCCTACGAGCAGTACTTC. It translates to CASSETSGGFSYEQYF.

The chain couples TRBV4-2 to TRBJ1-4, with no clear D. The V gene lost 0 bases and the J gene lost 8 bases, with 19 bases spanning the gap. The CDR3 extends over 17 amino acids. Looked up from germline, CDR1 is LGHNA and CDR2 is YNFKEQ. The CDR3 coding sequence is TGTGCCAGCAGCCAAGACCAATTCGACTGGGGAGGGGAAAAACTGTTTTTT. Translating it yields CASSQDQFDWGGEKLFF.

The CDR3 is CASRQQGALFF. The CDR3 region has the DNA TGTGCCAGCAGACAACAGGGCGCTCTGTTCTTC. J is TRBJ2-1 and V is TRBV7-2; tentatively, D is TRBD1 (6 bases). The CDR3 covers 11 residues. Germline lookup yields CDR1 SGHTA and CDR2 FQGNSA. V dropped 6 bases and J dropped 15 bases, with 15 bases sitting between them.

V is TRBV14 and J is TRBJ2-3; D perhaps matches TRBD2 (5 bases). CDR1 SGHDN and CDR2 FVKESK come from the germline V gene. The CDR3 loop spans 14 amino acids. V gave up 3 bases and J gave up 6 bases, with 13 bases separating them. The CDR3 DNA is TGTGCCAGCAGCCACCTAGCCGCGGTGGATACGCAGTATTTT. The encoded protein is CASSHLAAVDTQYF.

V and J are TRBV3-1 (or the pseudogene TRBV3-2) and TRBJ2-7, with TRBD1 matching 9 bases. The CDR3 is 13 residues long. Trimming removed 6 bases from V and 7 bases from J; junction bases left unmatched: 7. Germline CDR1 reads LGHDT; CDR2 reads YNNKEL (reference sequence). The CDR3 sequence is CASSGTGTLEQYF. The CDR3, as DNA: TGTGCCAGCAGTGGGACAGGGACATTGGAGCAGTACTTC.

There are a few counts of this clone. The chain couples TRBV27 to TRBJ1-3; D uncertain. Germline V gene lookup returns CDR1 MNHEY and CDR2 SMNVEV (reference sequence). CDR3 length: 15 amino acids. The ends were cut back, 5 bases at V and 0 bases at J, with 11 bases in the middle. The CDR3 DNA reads TGTGCCAGCAGTAGCGCATGGAGCTCTGGAAACACCATATATTTT. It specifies CASSSAWSSGNTIYF.

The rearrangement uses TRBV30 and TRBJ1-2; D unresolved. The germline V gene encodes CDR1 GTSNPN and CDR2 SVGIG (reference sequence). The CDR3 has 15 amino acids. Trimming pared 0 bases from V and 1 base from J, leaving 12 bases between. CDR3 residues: CAWSVSGYHNYGYTF. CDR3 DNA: TGTGCCTGGAGTGTATCCGGGTATCATAACTATGGCTACACCTTC. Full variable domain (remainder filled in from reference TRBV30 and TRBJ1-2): SQTIHQWPATLVQPVGSPLSLECTVEGTSNPNLYWYRQAAGRGLQLLFYSVGIGQISSEVPQNLSASRPQDRQFILSSKKLLLSDSGFYLCAWSVSGYHNYGYTFGSGTRLTVV.

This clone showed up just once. The CDR3 reads CASSPDNNSPLHF. The CDR3 region has the DNA TGTGCCAGCTCCCCGGACAATAATTCACCCCTCCACTTT. This chain links TRBV18 with TRBJ1-6; D possibly corresponds to TRBD1 (5 bases). The CDR3 has 13 residues. V was pared by 6 bases and J by 5 bases, with 8 bases between. Germline-derived CDR1 and CDR2 are KGHSH and LQKENI.